These 21 T cell receptor beta chains were all obtained from the same sample, sequenced in a study of cytomegalovirus exposure and HLA in healthy donors. The study ran its PCR with 60 Vbeta and 13 Jbeta primers. This table comes from immunoSEQ multiplex PCR, and its TCRdb copy is limited to in-frame clones, with some not included. This table holds 110,000 or so clones, over 70% found once. What was sequenced was PBMCs. These receptors were taken from a woman aged 40 to 50 in good health and CMV-seropositive.

This chain uses TRBV7-9 with TRBJ1-2, with D possibly TRBD1 on 6 matching bases. V gave up 4 bases and J gave up 8 bases, with 23 bases separating them. Germline CDR1 SEHNR, CDR2 FQNEAQ (reference sequence). There are 16 residues in the CDR3. The chain's CDR3 is CASSSSGGDTQTGYTF. DNA for the CDR3: TGTGCCAGCAGCTCGAGTGGGGGGGACACCCAAACGGGCTACACCTTC.

The rearrangement links TRBV7-9 to TRBJ2-5; 8 nucleotides align to TRBD1. The germline V gene encodes CDR1 SEHNR and CDR2 FQNEAQ (reference sequence). The CDR3 length is 15 residues. Losses at the gene ends were 5 bases for V and 5 bases for J; bases not matched to a gene: 10. In DNA form, the CDR3 reads TGTGCCAGCAGCCCGCAGGGGGCAACGTTTGAGACCCAGTACTTC. Its translation: CASSPQGATFETQYF.

This chain links TRBV7-9 with TRBJ1-4, with 9 bases lining up with TRBD1. With 5 bases clipped from V and 0 bases from J, the junction kept 4 bases outside the gene matches. CDR3 length: 16 amino acids. The germline V gene has CDR1 SEHNR and CDR2 FQNEAQ (reference sequence). The CDR3 is CASSRRTGATNEKLFF. The CDR3 DNA is TGTGCCAGCAGCCGCCGGACAGGGGCAACTAATGAAAAACTGTTTTTT.

The chain links TRBV30 to TRBJ1-5; TRBD1 is a possible D gene (5 bases). V gave up 2 bases and J gave up 3 bases, with 8 bases separating them. CDR3 length: 13 amino acids. CDR1 and CDR2 from the germline V gene are GTSNPN and SVGIG (reference sequence). CDR3 amino acids: CAWSLGPNQPQHF. As DNA, the CDR3 is TGTGCCTGGAGTTTGGGGCCCAATCAGCCCCAGCATTTT.

This chain connects TRBV10-3 to TRBJ2-3; a possible D gene is TRBD2 (5 bases). The CDR3 extends over 16 amino acids. V shed 0 bases and J shed 0 bases, with 10 bases lying between them. CDR1 and CDR2 (germline): ENHRY, SYGVKD. The CDR3 is CAISESRLASTDTQYF. In nucleotides, the CDR3 is TGTGCCATCAGTGAGTCTAGGCTAGCTAGCACAGATACGCAGTATTTT.

The genes are TRBV7-2 and TRBJ1-4; the D gene is possibly TRBD1 (5 bases). Germline CDR1 is SGHTA and CDR2 is FQGNSA. The CDR3 is 14 amino acids. Trimming shortened V by 0 bases and J by 4 bases, and 6 bases separated the two germline ends. As DNA, the CDR3 is TGTGCCAGCAGCTTAGCAGGGGTTAATGAAAAACTGTTTTTT. The encoded protein is CASSLAGVNEKLFF. Using reference TRBV7-2 and TRBJ1-4 for the parts outside the CDR3, the full variable domain is GAGVSQSPSNKVTEKGKDVELRCDPISGHTALYWYRQSLGQGLEFLIYFQGNSAPDKSGLPSDRFSAERTGGSVSTLTIQRTQQEDSAVYLCASSLAGVNEKLFFGSGTQLSVL.

The chain is built from TRBV19 and TRBJ1-4; TRBD1 agrees at 9 bases. The junction had 5 bases not matched to a gene; V was cut back by 9 bases and J by 3 bases. Germline loops: CDR1 LNHDA, CDR2 SQIVND (reference sequence). The CDR3 loop spans 14 amino acids. Here the CDR3 reads CASCNRGPNEKLFF. CDR3 nucleotide sequence: TGTGCCAGCTGTAACAGGGGGCCTAATGAAAAACTGTTTTTT.

This clone was observed once. The chain has TRBV2 and TRBJ1-1; 8 nucleotides agree with TRBD1. CDR1 SNHLY and CDR2 FYNNEI come from the germline V gene. CDR3 length: 13 residues. Losses at the gene ends were 5 bases for V and 11 bases for J; bases not matched to a gene: 10. CDR3: CASSWSGGEHAFF. The CDR3 DNA follows: TGTGCCAGCAGTTGGTCAGGGGGCGAACACGCTTTCTTT.

A note on this clone: Other DNA sequences in the sample encode the same CDR3. The rearrangement joins TRBV6-1 to TRBJ2-6; 10 nucleotides match TRBD1. V lost 8 bases and J lost 1; bases outside the gene matches: 2. CDR1 is MNHNS and CDR2 is SASEGT in the germline V gene. This CDR3 is 15 amino acids long. CDR3: CASRTGGSGANVLTF. CDR3 nucleotides: TGTGCCAGCCGGACAGGGGGTTCTGGGGCCAACGTCCTGACTTTC.

DNA of the CDR3: TGTGCCAGCAGCTTAGGCGGGAGCTACACCGGGGAGCTGTTTTTT. This gives the protein CASSLGGSYTGELFF. This sequence joins TRBV11-3 and TRBJ2-2; 7 bases match TRBD2. The germline CDR1 and CDR2 sequences are SGHNT and YENEEA. The CDR3 loop spans 15 amino acids. V shed 1 base, J shed 3 bases, and the junction held 2 bases outside the gene matches.

The chain has TRBV7-6 and TRBJ2-7, with 9 bases identical to TRBD1. J lost 3 bases, V lost 3 bases, and 3 bases had no gene match. The CDR3 runs 14 residues. Germline lookup yields CDR1 SGHVS and CDR2 FNYEAQ. The CDR3 nucleotides are TGTGCCAGCAGCTTGGGGACAGGGTTCTACGAGCAGTACTTC. This encodes CASSLGTGFYEQYF.

The rearrangement joins TRBV9 to TRBJ1-2; 9 nucleotides agree with TRBD1. Germline assignment: CDR1 SGDLS and CDR2 YYNGEE. Germline trimming cut 0 bases from V and 7 bases from J; bases unmatched to any gene: 10. The CDR3 spans 16 residues. CDR3 sequence (DNA): TGTGCCAGCAGCGTAGGGATGAGGGGACAGGGCTCTGGCTACACCTTC. This sequence encodes CASSVGMRGQGSGYTF.

The chain recombines TRBV21-1 with TRBJ2-3; the tabulated D call, TRBD2, remains unverified against the DNA. TRBV21-1 is a recognized pseudogene. The CDR3 is 17 amino acids. The CDR3 region has the DNA TGTGCCAGCAGCAAAAGACTAGCGGGAGCTGGCACAGATACGCAGTATTTT. Its protein is CASSKRLAGAGTDTQYF.

V gene TRBV28 combines with J gene TRBJ2-7; D unresolved. CDR1 is MDHEN, CDR2 SYDVKM, per germline. The CDR3 covers 14 residues. Trimming removed 5 bases from V and 3 bases from J, with 14 bases in between. Written as DNA, the CDR3 is TGTGCCAGCAGTCGCCGGCAGGCCCACTACGAGCAGTACTTC. Residues: CASSRRQAHYEQYF.

The chain is built from TRBV21-1 and TRBJ2-5; the tabulated D call, TRBD2, remains unverified against the DNA. TRBV21-1 is annotated as a pseudogene. This CDR3 contains 13 residues. The CDR3 loop is CASSLLDGDSQYF. The CDR3 region has the DNA TGTGCCAGCAGCCTTCTCGACGGGGATTCGCAGTACTTC.

A word on this clone: This sample includes further DNA sequences coding for the same CDR3. The gene calls are TRBV2 and TRBJ2-3; TRBD2 aligns across 9 bases. Per germline, CDR1 SNHLY and CDR2 FYNNEI. This CDR3 is 18 amino acids long. Trimming removed 6 bases from V and 0 bases from J; junction bases left unmatched: 13. Here the CDR3 reads CASSDEGTSFSSTDTQYF. The CDR3 coding sequence is TGTGCCAGCAGCGACGAGGGGACTAGCTTTTCTAGCACAGATACGCAGTATTTT.

This clone was recorded only once. This rearrangement joins TRBV13 to TRBJ1-4, with TRBD1 matching over 7 bases. Per germline, CDR1 PRHDT and CDR2 FYEKMQ (reference sequence). This CDR3 is 14 amino acids long. The junction had 6 bases not matched to a gene; V was cut back by 3 bases and J by 8 bases. The DNA for the CDR3 is TGTGCCAGCAGCTTGACAGGGTTGGTGGAAAAACTGTTTTTT. Protein sequence: CASSLTGLVEKLFF.

V and J are TRBV11-3 and TRBJ2-7; TRBD2 matches 7 bases. Germline CDR1 and CDR2: SGHNT and YENEEA. The CDR3 is 15 residues long. The V segment lost 2 bases and the J segment 0 bases; nucleotides outside the gene matches: 4. CDR3 in DNA: TGTGCCAGCAGCTTATCCCTAGCGGTCTCCTACGAGCAGTACTTC. The encoded protein is CASSLSLAVSYEQYF.

This clone was seen once. This rearrangement joins TRBV19 to TRBJ2-4, with 7 bases fitting TRBD2. Germline CDR1 LNHDA, CDR2 SQIVND (reference sequence). The CDR3 has 15 amino acids. The V gene end was trimmed by 4 bases and the J gene end by 5 bases; junction bases not matched to a gene: 8. As DNA, the CDR3 is TGTGCCAGTAGTAGGGGGGGGGTATACGAAAACATTCAGTACTTC. Translated: CASSRGGVYENIQYF.

This clone was recorded a few times. The V and J genes are TRBV9 and TRBJ2-3; TRBD2 agrees at 12 bases. CDR3 length equals 17 residues. The V segment lost 0 bases and the J segment 2 bases; nucleotides outside the gene matches: 4. The germline V gene encodes CDR1 SGDLS and CDR2 YYNGEE. CDR3 DNA sequence: TGTGCCAGCAGCGTAGGGGGACTAGCGGGCCACACAGATACGCAGTATTTT. It specifies CASSVGGLAGHTDTQYF. Drawing the rest from reference TRBV9 and TRBJ2-3, the complete variable domain is DSGVTQTPKHLITATGQRVTLRCSPRSGDLSVYWYQQSLDQGLQFLIQYYNGEERAKGNILERFSAQQFPDLHSELNLSSLELGDSALYFCASSVGGLAGHTDTQYFGPGTRLTVL.

The V gene is TRBV6-1, the J gene TRBJ2-6; tentatively, D is TRBD2 (6 bases). Per germline, CDR1 MNHNS and CDR2 SASEGT. This CDR3 spans 14 amino acids. CDR3 sequence (DNA): TGTGCGGCGGGGCTGAGCTCTGGGGCCAACGTCCTGACTTTC. This sequence encodes CAAGLSSGANVLTF.